These 10 T cell receptor beta chains were all obtained from the same sample, sequenced in a study of T cells after yellow fever vaccination. Each CDR3 protein is one row after TCRdb ran MiXCR on the 5' RACE reads. The sample includes approximately 74,000 distinct CDR3 sequences, 4.5% to 7.5% seen only once; the top ten take about 2%. The sample was CD4+ T cells sorted from PBMCs, taken roughly 14 days after the first yellow fever vaccination. Every receptor here comes from a man between 18 and 35 years old who received the YFV17D yellow fever vaccine.

This clonotype was detected many times. V gene TRBV7-9 combines with J gene TRBJ2-5, with TRBD2 identical over 8 bases. Unmatched junction bases numbered 16, after V lost 6 bases and J lost 7 bases. CDR1 is SEHNR and CDR2 is FQNEAQ in the germline V gene (reference sequence). CDR3 length: 16 residues. The chain's CDR3 is CASSPYLGTRSGTQYF. In DNA form, the CDR3 reads TGTGCCAGCAGTCCATACTTAGGGACTAGGTCGGGGACCCAGTACTTC.

This clonotype was seen at least ten times. This chain links TRBV20-1 with TRBJ1-1; 11 bases match TRBD1. J was trimmed by 8 bases and V by 6 bases; bases with no gene match: 5. This CDR3 has 12 amino acids. Looked up from germline, CDR1 is DFQATT and CDR2 is SNEGSKA (reference sequence). The CDR3 reads CSARTGGQEAFF. The CDR3 coding sequence is TGCAGTGCCCGGACAGGGGGCCAGGAAGCTTTCTTT.

This clonotype was detected many times. V is TRBV3-1 and J is TRBJ1-3, with 10 bases fitting TRBD1. The junction had 6 bases not matched to a gene; V was cut back by 3 bases and J by 4 bases. The CDR3 runs to 16 residues. From germline, CDR1 is LGHDT and CDR2 YNNKEL (reference sequence). The chain's CDR3 is CASSQMDRGRGNTIYF. The CDR3 DNA sequence: TGTGCCAGCAGCCAGATGGACAGGGGGAGGGGAAACACCATATATTTT.

This clonotype was observed many times. CDR3 loop: CSVDGYTF. DNA of the CDR3: TGCAGCGTTGATGGCTACACCTTC. V usage is TRBV29-1 and J usage is TRBJ1-2; D gene uncertain. Trimming took off 3 bases at V and 7 bases at J, with 0 bases between the two ends. This CDR3 has 8 amino acids. Germline V gene data show CDR1 as SQVTM and CDR2 as ANQGSEA.

This clonotype was found many times. The chain recombines TRBV7-2 with TRBJ2-6; 8 bases match TRBD1. The CDR3 is made up of 16 amino acids. Germline CDR1 reads SGHTA; CDR2 reads FQGNSA. The J segment lost 0 bases and the V segment lost 3 bases, leaving 1 base of the junction unmatched. The DNA for the CDR3 is TGTGCCAGCAGCTTGGACAGGGTCTCTGGGGCCAACGTCCTGACTTTC. It codes for CASSLDRVSGANVLTF.

This clonotype was detected ten times or more. The chain uses TRBV12-3 or TRBV12-4 and TRBJ2-5; TRBD2 aligns across 7 bases. This CDR3 spans 15 amino acids. J gave up 3 bases and V 2 bases, and 6 bases lay outside the gene matches. The CDR3 reads CASSLSASGKETQYF. The CDR3 nucleotides are TGTGCCAGCAGTTTATCGGCTAGCGGTAAAGAGACCCAGTACTTC.

At least ten counts were recorded for this clonotype. The rearrangement joins TRBV7-3 to TRBJ1-1; D call uncertain. This CDR3 is 13 amino acids long. V lost 4 bases and J 4 bases, leaving 10 bases between the germline ends. Germline V gene sequence: CDR1 SGHTA, CDR2 FQGTGA. CDR3 protein: CASSWAVGTEAFF. The CDR3 coding sequence is TGTGCCAGCAGCTGGGCCGTGGGCACTGAAGCTTTCTTT.

The table lists this clonotype with many counts. The CDR3 bases are TGCGCCAGCAGCGCGAGGGGGCGCCGTGGTGTCAATGAGCAGTTCTTC. Translating it yields CASSARGRRGVNEQFF. The chain carries TRBV5-1 and TRBJ2-1, with 7 positions matching TRBD1. The germline CDR1 and CDR2 sequences are SGHRS and YFSETQ. The CDR3 consists of 16 residues. V lost 4 bases, J lost 6 bases, and 13 bases stayed unmatched.

This clonotype was observed many times. This rearrangement joins TRBV27 to TRBJ1-5; D is ambiguous. The V and J ends lost 4 bases and 1 base respectively, with 5 bases between them. The CDR3 sequence is 13 residues long. Germline-derived CDR1 and CDR2 are MNHEY and SMNVEV (reference sequence). This CDR3 is CASSYKSNQPQHF. CDR3 nucleotide sequence: TGTGCCAGCAGTTACAAGAGCAATCAGCCCCAGCATTTT.

V and J are TRBV5-1 and TRBJ2-1; D is perhaps TRBD2 (7 bases). The CDR3 spans 15 residues. Trimming pared 0 bases from V and 5 bases from J, leaving 12 bases between. In germline, CDR1 is SGHRS, CDR2 YFSETQ. The CDR3 is CASSLEGGDHNEQFF. The CDR3 coding sequence is TGCGCCAGCAGCTTGGAGGGGGGGGACCACAATGAGCAGTTCTTC.